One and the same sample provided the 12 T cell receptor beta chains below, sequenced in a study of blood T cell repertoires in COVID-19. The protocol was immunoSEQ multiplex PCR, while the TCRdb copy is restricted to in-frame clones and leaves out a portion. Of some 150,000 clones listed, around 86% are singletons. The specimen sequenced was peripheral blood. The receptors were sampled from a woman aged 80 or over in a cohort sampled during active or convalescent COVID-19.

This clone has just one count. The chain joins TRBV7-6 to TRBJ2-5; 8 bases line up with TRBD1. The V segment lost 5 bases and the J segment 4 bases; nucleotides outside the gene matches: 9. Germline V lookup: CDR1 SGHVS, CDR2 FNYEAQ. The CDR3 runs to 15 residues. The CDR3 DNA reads TGTGCCAGCAGCGCGGGACAGGAATACGTAGAGACCCAGTACTTC. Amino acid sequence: CASSAGQEYVETQYF.

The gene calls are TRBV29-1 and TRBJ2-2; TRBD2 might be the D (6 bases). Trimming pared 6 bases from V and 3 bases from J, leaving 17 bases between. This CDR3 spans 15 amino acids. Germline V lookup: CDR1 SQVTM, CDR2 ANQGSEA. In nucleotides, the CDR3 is TGCAGCGTCGCGAGGACTATGGGGGACACCGGGGAGCTGTTTTTT. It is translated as CSVARTMGDTGELFF.

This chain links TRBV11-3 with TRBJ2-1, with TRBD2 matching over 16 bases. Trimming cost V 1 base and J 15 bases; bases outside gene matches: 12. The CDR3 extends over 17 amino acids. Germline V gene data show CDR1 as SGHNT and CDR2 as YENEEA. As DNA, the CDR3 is TGTGCCAGCAGCTTAGGGGTCGGGACTAGCGGGAGGGAATCTCTGTTCTTC. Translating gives CASSLGVGTSGRESLFF.

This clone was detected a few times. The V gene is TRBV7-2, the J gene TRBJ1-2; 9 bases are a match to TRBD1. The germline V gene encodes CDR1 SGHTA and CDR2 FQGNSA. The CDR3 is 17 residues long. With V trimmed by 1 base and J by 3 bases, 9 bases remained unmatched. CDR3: CASSLGWGQGVYYGYTF. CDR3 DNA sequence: TGTGCCAGCAGCTTAGGCTGGGGACAGGGAGTCTACTATGGCTACACCTTC.

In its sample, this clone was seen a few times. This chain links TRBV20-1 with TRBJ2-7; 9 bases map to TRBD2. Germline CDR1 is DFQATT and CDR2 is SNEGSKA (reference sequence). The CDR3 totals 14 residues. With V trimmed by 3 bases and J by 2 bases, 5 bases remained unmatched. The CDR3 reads CSASGSGGTYEQYF. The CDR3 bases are TGCAGTGCTAGTGGTAGCGGGGGCACCTACGAGCAGTACTTC.

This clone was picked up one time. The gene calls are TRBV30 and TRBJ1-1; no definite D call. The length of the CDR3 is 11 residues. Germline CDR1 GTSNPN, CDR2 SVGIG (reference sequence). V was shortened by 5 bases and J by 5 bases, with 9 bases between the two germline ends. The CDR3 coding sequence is TGTGCCTGGTCCCGGGTAACTGAAGCTTTCTTT. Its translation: CAWSRVTEAFF.

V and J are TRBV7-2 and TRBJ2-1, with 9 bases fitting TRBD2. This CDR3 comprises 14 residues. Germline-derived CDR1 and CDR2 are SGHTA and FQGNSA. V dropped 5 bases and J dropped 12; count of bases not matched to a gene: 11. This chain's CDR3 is CASSPVSGSGVQFF. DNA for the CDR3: TGTGCCAGCAGCCCAGTTAGCGGGAGCGGAGTGCAGTTCTTC.

The DNA of the CDR3 is TGTGCCAGCAGCCCGAGGCTTCTGTCCTACGAGCAGTACGTC. Translation: CASSPRLLSYEQYV. The chain couples TRBV6-5 to TRBJ2-7, with unresolved D. This CDR3 contains 14 residues. Trimming pared 6 bases from V and 1 base from J, leaving 13 bases between. Germline V gene sequence: CDR1 MNHEY, CDR2 SVGAGI.

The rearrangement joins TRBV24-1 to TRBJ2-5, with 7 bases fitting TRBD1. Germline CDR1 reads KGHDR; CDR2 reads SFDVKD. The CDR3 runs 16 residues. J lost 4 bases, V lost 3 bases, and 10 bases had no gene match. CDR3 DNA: TGTGCCACCAGTGATCCTACAGGGGTGGCAGGAGAGACCCAGTACTTC. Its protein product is CATSDPTGVAGETQYF.

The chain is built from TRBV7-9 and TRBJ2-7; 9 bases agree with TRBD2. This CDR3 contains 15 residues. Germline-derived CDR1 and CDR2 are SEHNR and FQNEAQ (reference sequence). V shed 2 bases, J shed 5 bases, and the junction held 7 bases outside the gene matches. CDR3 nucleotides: TGTGCCAGCAGCTTATCCTTAGCGGGAGCGGACGAGCAGTACGTC. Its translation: CASSLSLAGADEQYV.

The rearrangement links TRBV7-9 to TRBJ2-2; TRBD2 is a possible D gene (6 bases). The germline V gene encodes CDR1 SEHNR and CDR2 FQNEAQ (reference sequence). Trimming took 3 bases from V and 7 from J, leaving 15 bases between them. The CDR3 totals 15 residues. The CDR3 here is CASSLQGGSGGELFF. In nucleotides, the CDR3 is TGTGCCAGCAGCTTGCAGGGAGGTAGCGGCGGGGAGCTGTTTTTT. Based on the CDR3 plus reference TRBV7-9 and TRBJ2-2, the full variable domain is DTGVSQNPRHKITKRGQNVTFRCDPISEHNRLYWYRQTLGQGPEFLTYFQNEAQLEKSRLLSDRFSAERPKGSFSTLEIQRTEQGDSAMYLCASSLQGGSGGELFFGEGSRLTVL.

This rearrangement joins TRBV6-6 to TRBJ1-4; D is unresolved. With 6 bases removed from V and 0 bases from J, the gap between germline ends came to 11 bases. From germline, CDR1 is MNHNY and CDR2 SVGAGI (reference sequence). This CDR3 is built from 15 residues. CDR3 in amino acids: CASRPDGATNEKLFF. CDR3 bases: TGTGCCAGCAGGCCTGATGGAGCAACTAATGAAAAACTGTTTTTT.